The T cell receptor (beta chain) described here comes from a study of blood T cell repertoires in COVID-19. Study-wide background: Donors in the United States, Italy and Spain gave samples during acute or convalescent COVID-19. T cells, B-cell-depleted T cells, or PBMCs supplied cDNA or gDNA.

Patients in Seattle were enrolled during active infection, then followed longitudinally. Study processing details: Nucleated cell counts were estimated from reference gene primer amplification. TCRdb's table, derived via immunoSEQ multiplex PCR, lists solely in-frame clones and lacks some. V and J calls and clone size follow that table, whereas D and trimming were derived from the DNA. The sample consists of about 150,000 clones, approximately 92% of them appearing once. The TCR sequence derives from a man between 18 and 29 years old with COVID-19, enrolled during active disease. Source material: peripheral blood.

The CDR3 DNA reads TGTGCCAGCAGTACCGGGGAGGACGGGGAGCTGTTTTTT. This translates into CASSTGEDGELFF. The rearrangement joins TRBV6-4 to TRBJ2-2; a possible D gene is TRBD2 (6 bases). Germline V gives CDR1 MRHNA, CDR2 SNTAGT. V gave up 5 bases and J gave up 7 bases, with 11 bases separating them. The CDR3 is 13 amino acids.